A single TCR beta chain is shown here with its context. Sequencing was performed with immunoSEQ multiplex PCR; in TCRdb, only in-frame clones are kept and a portion is missing. Of 100,000 or so clones listed, 90% to 95% are singletons. V lost 4 bases, J lost 3 bases, and 21 bases stayed unmatched. The CDR3 has 21 amino acids. Germline CDR1 and CDR2: SGHRS and YFSETQ. This sample is drawn from a study of siplizumab effects on memory and regulatory T cells. Sequenced: non-Treg CD4+ T cells sorted from blood. This chain connects TRBV5-1 to TRBJ2-2, with 10 bases lining up with TRBD2. This receptor was taken from a human donor in good health. CDR3 nucleotide sequence: TGCGCCAGCAGCACCCCCTGGTTGGCTAGCGGGAGTCTAACCGACACCGGGGAGCTGTTTTTT. This encodes CASSTPWLASGSLTDTGELFF.